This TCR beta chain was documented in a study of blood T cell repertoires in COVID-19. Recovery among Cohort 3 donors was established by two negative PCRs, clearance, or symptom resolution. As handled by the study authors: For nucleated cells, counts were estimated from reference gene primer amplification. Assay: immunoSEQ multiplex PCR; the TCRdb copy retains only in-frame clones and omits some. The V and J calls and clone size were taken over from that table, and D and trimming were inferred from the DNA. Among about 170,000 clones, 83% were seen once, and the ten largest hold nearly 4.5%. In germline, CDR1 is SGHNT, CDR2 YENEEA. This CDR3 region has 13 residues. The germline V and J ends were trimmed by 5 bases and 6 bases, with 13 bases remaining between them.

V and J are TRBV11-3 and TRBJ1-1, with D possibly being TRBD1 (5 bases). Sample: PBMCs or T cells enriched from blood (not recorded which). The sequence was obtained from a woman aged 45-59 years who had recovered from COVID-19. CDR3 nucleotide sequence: TGTGCCAGCAGCCCCCAGTGGGGGGCTGAAGCTTTCTTT. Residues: CASSPQWGAEAFF.